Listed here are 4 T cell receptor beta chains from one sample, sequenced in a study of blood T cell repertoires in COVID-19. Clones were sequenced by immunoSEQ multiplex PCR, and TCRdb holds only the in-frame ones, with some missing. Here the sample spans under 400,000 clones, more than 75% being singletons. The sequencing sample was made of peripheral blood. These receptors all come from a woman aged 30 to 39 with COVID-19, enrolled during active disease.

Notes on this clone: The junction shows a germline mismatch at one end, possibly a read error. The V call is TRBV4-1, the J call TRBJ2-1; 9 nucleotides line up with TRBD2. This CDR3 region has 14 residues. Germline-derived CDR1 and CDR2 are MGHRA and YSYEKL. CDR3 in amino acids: CASSQGTSLHEQFF. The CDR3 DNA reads TGCGCCAGCAGTCAAGGGACTAGCTTACATGAGCAGTTCTTC.

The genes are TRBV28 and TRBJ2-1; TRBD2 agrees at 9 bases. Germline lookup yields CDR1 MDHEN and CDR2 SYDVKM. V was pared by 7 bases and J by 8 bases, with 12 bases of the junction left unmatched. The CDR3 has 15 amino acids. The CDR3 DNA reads TGTGCCAGCAAAGGCCTAGCGGGGTCCGTTGATGAGCAGTTCTTC. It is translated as CASKGLAGSVDEQFF.

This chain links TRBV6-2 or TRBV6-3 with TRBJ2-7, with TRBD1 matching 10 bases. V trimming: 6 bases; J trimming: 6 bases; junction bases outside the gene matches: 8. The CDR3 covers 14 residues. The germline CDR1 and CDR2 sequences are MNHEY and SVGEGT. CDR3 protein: CASSPGTGVGEQYF. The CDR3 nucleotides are TGTGCCAGCAGCCCCGGGACAGGGGTAGGCGAGCAGTACTTC.

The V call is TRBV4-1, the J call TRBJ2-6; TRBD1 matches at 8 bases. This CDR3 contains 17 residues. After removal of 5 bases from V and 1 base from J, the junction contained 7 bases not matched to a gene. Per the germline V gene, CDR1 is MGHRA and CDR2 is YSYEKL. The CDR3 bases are TGCGCCAGCAGCGTTCCCCGGGACAGGTCTGGGGCCAACGTCCTGACTTTC. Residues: CASSVPRDRSGANVLTF.